Listed below are T cell receptor beta chains from one sample, sequenced in a study of Graves' ophthalmopathy and Graves' hyperthyroidism. Each CDR3 protein gets one entry after TCRdb re-called the multiplex PCR reads with MiXCR. In the table there are 45,000 to 60,000 distinct CDR3 sequences, roughly 46% of which are singletons. Sequenced input: peripheral blood. These receptors came from an adult woman with Graves' ophthalmopathy. Both conserved end residues are part of each CDR3. A D gene is named only where the DNA matches it firmly. Clone size is given for some rows only: seen once, a few or many times, or a class if the clone is expanded.

D gene	V gene	J gene	clone size	CDR3 DNA	CDR3 protein
TRBD2	TRBV29-1	TRBJ2-1	many	TGCAGCGTTGAAGATCCTCGGGGGAGGGACAATGAGCAGTTCTTC	CSVEDPRGRDNEQFF
TRBD2	TRBV20-1	TRBJ2-7	-	TGCAGTGCTAGAGGACTAGCTGTAAACGAGCAGTACTTC	CSARGLAVNEQYF
-	TRBV20-1	TRBJ2-2	many	TGCAGTGCTAGGCCGGGCCCAGGGGTCGCCGGGGAGCTGTTTTTT	CSARPGPGVAGELFF
-	TRBV6-1	TRBJ1-5	many	TGTGCCAGCAGTGAAGTAGCAGGCTGGAGCAATCAGCCCCAGCATTTT	CASSEVAGWSNQPQHF
-	TRBV4-2	TRBJ1-1	many	TGTGCCAGCAGCCGGGAGACAGTGAACACTGAAGCTTTCTTT	CASSRETVNTEAFF
-	TRBV2	TRBJ2-2	once	TGTGCCAGCAGTGAACTCTCAACCATCGCCGGGGAGCTGTTTTTT	CASSELSTIAGELFF
-	TRBV27	TRBJ1-2	many	TGTGCCAGCAGTTTAAAGAGCCAACTGGGGTTGGCCTTC	CASSLKSQLGLAF
TRBD1	TRBV7-9	TRBJ2-5	few	TGTGCCAGCAGCAGACCGGGACAGGGGGCTAATCAGCCCCAGTACTTC	CASSRPGQGANQPQYF
-	TRBV20-1	TRBJ2-1	-	TGCAGTGCTACCAAGCAGGGGCACAATGAGCAGTTCTTC	CSATKQGHNEQFF
TRBD1	TRBV3-1	TRBJ1-2	few	TGTGCCAGCAGCCAAGGGTATTCCGGGACAGGTCGTAACTATGGCTACACCTTC	CASSQGYSGTGRNYGYTF
TRBD1	TRBV15	TRBJ1-5	-	TGTGCCACCAGCAGTCTGCCGGGACAGGGGAACAATCAGCCCCAGCATTTT	CATSSLPGQGNNQPQHF